This is a list of T cell receptor beta chains from one sample in a study of T cell responses to AZD1222 COVID-19 vaccine. TCRdb's copy holds only in-frame clones and misses some; the assay was immunoSEQ multiplex PCR. This sample has about 120,000 clones; 70% to 85% occur once, and the top ten carry about 25%. Material: peripheral blood, obtained 28 days after the second AZD1222 dose. These receptors came from an adult who received the AZD1222 COVID-19 vaccine. CDR3s include the opening cysteine and the closing phenylalanine or tryptophan. The D gene is left open where the match is weak. The listing skips clone size in some rows; elsewhere it reads once, few, many or a size class.

>.|once|TRBV2|TRBJ1-6
CASSGAAGQNSPLHF
TGTGCCAGCAGCGGCGCGGCAGGGCAAAATTCACCCCTCCACTTT
>.|.|TRBV7-8|TRBJ1-2
CASSDGASRYGYTF
TGTGCCAGCAGCGATGGGGCATCCCGGTATGGCTACACCTTC
>TRBD1|.|TRBV27|TRBJ2-7
CASSVWDSINEQYF
TGTGCCAGCAGCGTGTGGGACAGTATAAACGAGCAGTACTTC
>.|.|TRBV28|TRBJ2-2
CASSLVGGTKGELFF
TGTGCCAGCAGTTTAGTAGGAGGTACTAAAGGGGAGCTGTTTTTT
>TRBD2|.|TRBV2|TRBJ2-7
CASSEEVAGGPYEQYF
TGTGCCAGCAGTGAAGAAGTAGCGGGGGGGCCCTACGAGCAGTACTTC
>.|.|TRBV6-5|TRBJ1-1
CASSYPGTNTEAFF
TGTGCCAGCAGTTACCCCGGGACGAACACTGAAGCTTTCTTT
>TRBD1|.|TRBV7-9|TRBJ1-5
CASSPDRGNQPQHF
TGTGCCAGCAGCCCCGACAGGGGCAATCAGCCCCAGCATTTT
>.|.|TRBV24-1|TRBJ2-1
CATSDWAGASVDEQFF
TGTGCCACCAGTGATTGGGCGGGGGCGTCAGTCGATGAGCAGTTCTTC
>TRBD2|.|TRBV5-1|TRBJ2-5
CASSLGERGGFETQYF
TGCGCCAGCAGCTTGGGTGAACGGGGGGGCTTCGAGACCCAGTACTTC
>TRBD1|.|TRBV2|TRBJ1-6
CATKPGQGYSPLHF
TGTGCCACCAAGCCGGGACAGGGATATTCACCCCTCCACTTT
>.|.|TRBV5-1|TRBJ1-3
CASSLDVSSSGNTIYF
TGCGCCAGCAGCTTGGACGTATCTAGCTCTGGAAACACCATATATTTT
>.|once|TRBV13|TRBJ2-2
CASSPDGGHGTGELFF
TGTGCCAGCAGCCCCGATGGGGGGCACGGCACCGGGGAGCTGTTTTTT
>TRBD1|.|TRBV7-8|TRBJ2-3
CASSRPRDRLRTDTQYF
TGTGCCAGCAGCCGACCCCGGGACAGGTTGCGCACAGATACGCAGTATTTT
>.|.|TRBV7-2|TRBJ1-6
CASSSRDNSPLHF
TGTGCCAGCAGTTCCCGGGATAATTCACCCCTCCACTTT
>.|.|TRBV5-1|TRBJ2-7
CASSLGNQEQYF
TGCGCCAGCAGCTTGGGGAACCAGGAGCAGTACTTC
>.|.|TRBV12-3/TRBV12-4|TRBJ1-3
CASGRDGNTIYF
TGTGCCAGCGGCCGCGATGGAAACACCATATATTTT
>TRBD1|.|TRBV28|TRBJ1-1
CASTRTGPTEAFF
TGTGCCAGCACCCGGACAGGGCCCACTGAAGCTTTCTTT
>TRBD1|.|TRBV18|TRBJ2-3
CASSPGQGGGDTQYF
TGTGCCAGCTCACCCGGACAGGGGGGAGGCGATACGCAGTATTTT
>.|.|TRBV5-1|TRBJ1-1
CASSLGRFNTEAFF
TGCGCCAGCAGCTTAGGACGATTCAACACTGAAGCTTTCTTT
>TRBD1|.|TRBV5-4|TRBJ2-7
CASSWDRGQDEQYF
TGTGCCAGCAGTTGGGACAGGGGTCAGGACGAGCAGTACTTC
>TRBD1|.|TRBV6-5|TRBJ1-4
CASTLQGPTNEKLFF
TGTGCCAGCACCCTACAGGGGCCAACTAATGAAAAACTGTTTTTT
>.|.|TRBV7-2|TRBJ1-2
CASSSPQGNYGYTF
TGTGCCAGCAGCTCCCCTCAGGGTAACTATGGCTACACCTTC
>.|.|TRBV30|TRBJ1-5
CAWSVNNQPQHF
TGTGCCTGGAGCGTTAATAATCAGCCCCAGCATTTT
>.|.|TRBV5-6|TRBJ1-3
CASSLRGGTGNTIYF
TGTGCCAGCAGCCTCCGGGGGGGCACTGGAAACACCATATATTTT
>TRBD1|.|TRBV6-2/TRBV6-3|TRBJ1-2
CASSYSRGQGPQKNYGYTF
TGTGCCAGCAGTTACTCGAGGGGACAGGGGCCCCAAAAGAACTATGGCTACACCTTC
>TRBD1|.|TRBV3-1/TRBV3-2|TRBJ1-5
CASSLGAGGISQPQHF
TGTGCCAGCAGCCTTGGGGCAGGGGGCATTAGTCAGCCCCAGCATTTT
>.|.|TRBV19|TRBJ1-5
CASRKGDTYSNQPQHF
TGTGCCAGCCGTAAGGGGGACACATATAGCAATCAGCCCCAGCATTTT
>.|.|TRBV19|TRBJ1-2
CASSAWTAFTF
TGTGCCAGTAGTGCTTGGACAGCGTTCACCTTC
>.|.|TRBV7-3|TRBJ2-5
CASSLKEGSETQYF
TGTGCCAGCAGCTTAAAGGAGGGGTCGGAGACCCAGTACTTC
>TRBD2|.|TRBV4-3|TRBJ2-5
CASSQGARGLAGGETQYF
TGCGCCAGCAGCCAGGGGGCCCGAGGACTAGCGGGGGGAGAGACCCAGTACTTC
>.|.|TRBV21-1|TRBJ2-3
CASSKGGQESTDTQYF
TGTGCCAGCAGCAAAGGCGGGCAAGAGAGCACAGATACGCAGTATTTT
>TRBD1|.|TRBV2|TRBJ1-4
CASSETDRAADEKLFF
TGTGCCAGCAGTGAAACGGACAGGGCTGCCGATGAAAAACTGTTTTTT